This is a list of T cell receptor beta chains from one sample in a study of control samples from healthy donors and cancer patients. Data came from immunoSEQ multiplex PCR; TCRdb stores just in-frame clones and leaves some out. The sample has approximately 87,000 clones; roughly 93% are singletons. The material sequenced was PBMCs. Receptors were obtained from a woman aged 40 to 50 with lung cancer. Each CDR3 is given without its conserved first and last residue. Fields, in order: J gene, V gene, CDR3 protein.

>TRBJ2-7|TRBV19
ASSIDGLAASYEQY
>TRBJ1-1|TRBV9
ASSSGPMNTEAF
>TRBJ2-6|TRBV9
ASTFNPGQGLSGANVLT
>TRBJ2-7|TRBV6-1
ASSDLHRQGSYEQY
>TRBJ1-1|TRBV10-3
AISDPPTEAF
>TRBJ1-2|TRBV1
TSSFLSPYT
>TRBJ2-2|TRBV5-6
ASSYLGTGYTGELF
>TRBJ2-7|TRBV6-1
ASSEGGMGSHEQY
>TRBJ1-5|TRBV19
ASQSATGGDQPQH
>TRBJ2-5|TRBV30
AWSVWGGGVRTQY